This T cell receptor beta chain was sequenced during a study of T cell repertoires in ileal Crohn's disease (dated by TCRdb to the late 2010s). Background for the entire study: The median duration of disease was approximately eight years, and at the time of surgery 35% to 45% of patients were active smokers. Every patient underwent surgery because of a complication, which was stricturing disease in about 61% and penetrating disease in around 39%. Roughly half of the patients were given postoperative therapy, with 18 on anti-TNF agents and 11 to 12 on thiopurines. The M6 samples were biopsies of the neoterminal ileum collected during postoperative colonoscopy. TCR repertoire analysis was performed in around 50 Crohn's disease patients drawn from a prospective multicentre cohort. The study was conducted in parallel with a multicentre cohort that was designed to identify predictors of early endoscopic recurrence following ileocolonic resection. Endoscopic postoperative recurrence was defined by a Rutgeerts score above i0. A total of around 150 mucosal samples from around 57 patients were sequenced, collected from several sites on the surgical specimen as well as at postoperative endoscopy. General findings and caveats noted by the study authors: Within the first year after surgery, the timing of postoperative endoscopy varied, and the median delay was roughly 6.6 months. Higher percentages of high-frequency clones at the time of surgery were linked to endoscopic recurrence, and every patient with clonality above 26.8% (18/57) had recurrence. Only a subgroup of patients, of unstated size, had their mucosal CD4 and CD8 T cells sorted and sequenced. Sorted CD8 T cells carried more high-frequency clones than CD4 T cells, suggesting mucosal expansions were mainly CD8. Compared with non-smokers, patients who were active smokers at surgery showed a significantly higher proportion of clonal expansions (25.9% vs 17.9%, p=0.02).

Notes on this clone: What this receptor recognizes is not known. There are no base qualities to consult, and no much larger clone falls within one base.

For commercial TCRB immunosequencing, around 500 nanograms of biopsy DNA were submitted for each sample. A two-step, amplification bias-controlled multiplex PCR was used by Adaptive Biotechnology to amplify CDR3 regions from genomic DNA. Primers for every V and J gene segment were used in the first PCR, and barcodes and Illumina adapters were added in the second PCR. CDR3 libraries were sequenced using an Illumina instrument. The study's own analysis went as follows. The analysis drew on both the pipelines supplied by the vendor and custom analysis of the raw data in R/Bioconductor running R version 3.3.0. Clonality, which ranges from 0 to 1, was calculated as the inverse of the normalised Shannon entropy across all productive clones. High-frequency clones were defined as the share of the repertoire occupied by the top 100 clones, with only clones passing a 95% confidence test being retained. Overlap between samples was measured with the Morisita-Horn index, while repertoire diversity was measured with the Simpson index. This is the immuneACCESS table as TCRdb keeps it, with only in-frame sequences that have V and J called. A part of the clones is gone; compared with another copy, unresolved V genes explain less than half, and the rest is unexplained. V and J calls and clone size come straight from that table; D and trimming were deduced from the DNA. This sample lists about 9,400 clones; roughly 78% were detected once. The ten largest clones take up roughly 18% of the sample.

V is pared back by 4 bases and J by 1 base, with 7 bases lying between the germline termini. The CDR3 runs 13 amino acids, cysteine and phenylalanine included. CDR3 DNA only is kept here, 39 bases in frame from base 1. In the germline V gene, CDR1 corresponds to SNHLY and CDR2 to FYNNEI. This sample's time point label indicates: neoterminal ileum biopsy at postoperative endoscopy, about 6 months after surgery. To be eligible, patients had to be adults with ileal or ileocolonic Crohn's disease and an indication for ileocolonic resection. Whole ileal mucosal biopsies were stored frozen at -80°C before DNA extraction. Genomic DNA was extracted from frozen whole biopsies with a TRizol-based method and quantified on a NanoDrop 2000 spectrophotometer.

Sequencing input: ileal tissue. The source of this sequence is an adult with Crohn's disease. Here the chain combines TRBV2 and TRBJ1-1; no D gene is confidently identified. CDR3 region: CASSVQRNTEAFF. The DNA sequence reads TGTGCCAGCAGTGTACAGAGGAACACTGAAGCTTTCTTT. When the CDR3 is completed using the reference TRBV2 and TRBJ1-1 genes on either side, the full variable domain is EPEVTQTPSHQVTQMGQEVILRCVPISNHLYFYWYRQILGQKVEFLVSFYNNEISEKSEIFDDQFSVERPDGSNFTLKIRSTKLEDSAMYFCASSVQRNTEAFFGQGTRLTVV.